These T cell receptor beta chains were read from a single sample in a study of T cell responses to AZD1222 COVID-19 vaccine. The method was immunoSEQ multiplex PCR; TCRdb's version includes in-frame clones alone and lacks a portion of them. The sample lists about 92,000 clones, 85% to 90% occurring once. Sequenced here: peripheral blood, sampled on day 0 of AZD1222 vaccination. The receptors stem from an adult in good health. The CDR3 runs from the conserved cysteine through the conserved F or W. The order of the fields is V gene, clone size, CDR3 protein. Clone size is shown for a subset of rows, as once, few, many or a class of expanded clone.

v_call: TRBV7-9; clone_size: .; cdr3_aa: CASSRQGEREKLFF
v_call: TRBV9; clone_size: .; cdr3_aa: CASSPRDRPYEQYF
v_call: TRBV9; clone_size: .; cdr3_aa: CASSAGTGGLAGANVLTF
v_call: TRBV11-2; clone_size: .; cdr3_aa: CASSTGAKNIQYF
v_call: TRBV7-9; clone_size: .; cdr3_aa: CASMREGETQYF
v_call: TRBV28; clone_size: .; cdr3_aa: CATGQGADYGYTF
v_call: TRBV10-2; clone_size: .; cdr3_aa: CASRAGDEQYF
v_call: TRBV28; clone_size: .; cdr3_aa: CASSLWTGGNTEAFF
v_call: TRBV6-2/TRBV6-3; clone_size: .; cdr3_aa: CASSSSRNEQFF
v_call: TRBV20-1; clone_size: .; cdr3_aa: CSASEDLNTEAFF
v_call: TRBV9; clone_size: .; cdr3_aa: CASSGLGNEQFF
v_call: TRBV21-1; clone_size: .; cdr3_aa: CASARRAKNSYEQYF
v_call: TRBV27; clone_size: .; cdr3_aa: CASSPQRQGVWPQHF
v_call: TRBV28; clone_size: .; cdr3_aa: CASSLDSSQHF
v_call: TRBV11-1; clone_size: .; cdr3_aa: CASLPRTSGSQEF
v_call: TRBV28; clone_size: .; cdr3_aa: CASEGGMGTEAFF
v_call: TRBV10-3; clone_size: .; cdr3_aa: CAAGTGGSGEKLFF
v_call: TRBV24-1; clone_size: .; cdr3_aa: CATSEAGRAATDTQYF
v_call: TRBV6-5; clone_size: .; cdr3_aa: CASRITQPQHF
v_call: TRBV24-1; clone_size: .; cdr3_aa: CATSDRTSGSTDTQYF
v_call: TRBV9; clone_size: .; cdr3_aa: CASSAGLAGNYEQYF
v_call: TRBV5-1; clone_size: .; cdr3_aa: CASSPLGGGTDTQYF
v_call: TRBV5-5; clone_size: .; cdr3_aa: CASSQGGPLENTIYF
v_call: TRBV2; clone_size: .; cdr3_aa: CASSEGGRYNSPLHF
v_call: TRBV23-1; clone_size: .; cdr3_aa: CASSQSRKGEAPMNTEAFF
v_call: TRBV24-1; clone_size: .; cdr3_aa: CATSDSQGLAGGYNEQFF
v_call: TRBV28; clone_size: .; cdr3_aa: CASSFKTGGETQYF
v_call: TRBV5-1; clone_size: .; cdr3_aa: CASSETPDQPQHF
v_call: TRBV6-5; clone_size: once; cdr3_aa: CASSYLDFHSGELFF
v_call: TRBV4-3; clone_size: .; cdr3_aa: CASSQDLRGSMAFF
v_call: TRBV7-9; clone_size: .; cdr3_aa: CASSLLTDYGYTF
v_call: TRBV19; clone_size: .; cdr3_aa: CASRGAGGGDTQYF
v_call: TRBV15; clone_size: .; cdr3_aa: CATSRDRGSNEKLFF
v_call: TRBV3-1/TRBV3-2; clone_size: .; cdr3_aa: CASSQTSGADEQYF